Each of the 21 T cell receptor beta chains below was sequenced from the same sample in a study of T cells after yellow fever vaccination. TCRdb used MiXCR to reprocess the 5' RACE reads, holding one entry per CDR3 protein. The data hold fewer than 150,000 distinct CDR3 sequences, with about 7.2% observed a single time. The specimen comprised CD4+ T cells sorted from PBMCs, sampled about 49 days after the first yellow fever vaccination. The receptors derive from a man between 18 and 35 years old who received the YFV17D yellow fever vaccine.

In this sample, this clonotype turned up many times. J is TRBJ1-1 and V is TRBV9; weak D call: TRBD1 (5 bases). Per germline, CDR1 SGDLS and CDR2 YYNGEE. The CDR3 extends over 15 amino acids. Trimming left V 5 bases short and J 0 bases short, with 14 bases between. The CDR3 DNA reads TGTGCCAGCAGGAAAATCGGGGGGGTGAACACTGAAGCTTTCTTT. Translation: CASRKIGGVNTEAFF.

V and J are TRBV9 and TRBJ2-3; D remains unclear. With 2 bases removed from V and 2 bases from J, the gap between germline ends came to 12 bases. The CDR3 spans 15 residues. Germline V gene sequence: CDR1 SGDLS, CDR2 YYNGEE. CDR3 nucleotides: TGTGCCAGCAGCGTCCAACCCGGCTACACAGATACGCAGTATTTT. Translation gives CASSVQPGYTDTQYF.

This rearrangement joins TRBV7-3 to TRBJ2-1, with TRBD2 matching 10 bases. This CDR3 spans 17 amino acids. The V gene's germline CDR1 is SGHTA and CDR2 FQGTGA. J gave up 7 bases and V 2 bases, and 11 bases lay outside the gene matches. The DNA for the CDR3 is TGTGCCAGCAGCTTATCGGCATTTAGCGGGGGGTCAAATGAGCAGTTCTTC. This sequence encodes CASSLSAFSGGSNEQFF.

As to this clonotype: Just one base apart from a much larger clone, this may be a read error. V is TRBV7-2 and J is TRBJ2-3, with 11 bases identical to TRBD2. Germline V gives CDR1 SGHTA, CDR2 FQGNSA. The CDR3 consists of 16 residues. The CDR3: CAISLALAGGTDTQYF. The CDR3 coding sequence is TGTGCCATCAGCTTAGCCCTAGCGGGGGGAACAGATACGCAGTATTTT.

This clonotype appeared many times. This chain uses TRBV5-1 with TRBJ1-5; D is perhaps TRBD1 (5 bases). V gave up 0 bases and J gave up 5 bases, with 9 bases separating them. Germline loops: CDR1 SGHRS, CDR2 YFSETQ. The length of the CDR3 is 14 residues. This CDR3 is CASSLEGLYQPQHF. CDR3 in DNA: TGCGCCAGCAGCTTGGAGGGGCTCTATCAGCCCCAGCATTTT. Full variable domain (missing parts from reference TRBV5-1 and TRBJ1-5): KAGVTQTPRYLIKTRGQQVTLSCSPISGHRSVSWYQQTPGQGLQFLFEYFSETQRNKGNFPGRFSGRQFSNSRSEMNVSTLELGDSALYLCASSLEGLYQPQHFGDGTRLSIL.

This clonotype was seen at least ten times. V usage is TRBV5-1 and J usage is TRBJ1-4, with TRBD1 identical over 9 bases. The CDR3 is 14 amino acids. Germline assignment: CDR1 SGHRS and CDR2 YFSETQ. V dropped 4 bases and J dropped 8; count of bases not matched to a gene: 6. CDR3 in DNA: TGCGCCAGCAGCCCCTGGACAGGGGACGAAAAACTGTTTTTT. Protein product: CASSPWTGDEKLFF. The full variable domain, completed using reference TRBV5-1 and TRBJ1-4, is KAGVTQTPRYLIKTRGQQVTLSCSPISGHRSVSWYQQTPGQGLQFLFEYFSETQRNKGNFPGRFSGRQFSNSRSEMNVSTLELGDSALYLCASSPWTGDEKLFFGSGTQLSVL.

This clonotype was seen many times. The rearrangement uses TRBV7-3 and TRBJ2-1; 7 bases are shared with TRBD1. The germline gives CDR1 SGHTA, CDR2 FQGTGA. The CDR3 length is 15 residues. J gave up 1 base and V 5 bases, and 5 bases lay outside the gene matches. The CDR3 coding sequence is TGTGCCAGCAGCCCCGCCAGGGGGTCCTACAATGAGCAGTTCTTC. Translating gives CASSPARGSYNEQFF.

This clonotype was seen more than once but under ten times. The CDR3 protein is CASSSTPSGGAETQYF. The CDR3 DNA sequence: TGTGCCAGCAGCTCTACCCCTAGCGGGGGGGCTGAGACCCAGTACTTC. The genes are TRBV7-2 and TRBJ2-5, with 12 bases lining up with TRBD2. Germline V lookup: CDR1 SGHTA, CDR2 FQGNSA. Germline trimming cut 4 bases from V and 5 bases from J; bases unmatched to any gene: 8. The CDR3 has 16 residues.

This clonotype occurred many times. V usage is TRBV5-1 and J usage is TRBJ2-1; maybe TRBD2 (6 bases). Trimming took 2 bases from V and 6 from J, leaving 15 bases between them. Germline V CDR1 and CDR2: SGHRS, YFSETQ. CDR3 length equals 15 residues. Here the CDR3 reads CASSFTGDWVNEQFF. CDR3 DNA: TGCGCCAGCAGCTTTACGGGGGACTGGGTCAATGAGCAGTTCTTC.

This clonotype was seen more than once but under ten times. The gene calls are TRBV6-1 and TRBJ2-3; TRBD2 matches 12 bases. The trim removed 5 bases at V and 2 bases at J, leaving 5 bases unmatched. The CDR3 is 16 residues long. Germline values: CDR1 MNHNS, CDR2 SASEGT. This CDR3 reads CASSPGLAGTTDTQYF. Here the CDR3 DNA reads TGTGCCAGCAGTCCCGGACTAGCGGGGACCACAGATACGCAGTATTTT.

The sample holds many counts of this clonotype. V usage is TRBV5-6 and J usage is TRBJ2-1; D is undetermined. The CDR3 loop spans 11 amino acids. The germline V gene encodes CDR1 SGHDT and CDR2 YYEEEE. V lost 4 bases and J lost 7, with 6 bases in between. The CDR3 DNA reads TGTGCCAGCAGCCTGCTAAATGAGCAGTTCTTC. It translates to CASSLLNEQFF. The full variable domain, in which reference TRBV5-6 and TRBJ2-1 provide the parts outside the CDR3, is DAGVTQSPTHLIKTRGQQVTLRCSPKSGHDTVSWYQQALGQGPQFIFQYYEEEERQRGNFPDRFSGHQFPNYSSELNVNALLLGDSALYLCASSLLNEQFFGPGTRLTVL.

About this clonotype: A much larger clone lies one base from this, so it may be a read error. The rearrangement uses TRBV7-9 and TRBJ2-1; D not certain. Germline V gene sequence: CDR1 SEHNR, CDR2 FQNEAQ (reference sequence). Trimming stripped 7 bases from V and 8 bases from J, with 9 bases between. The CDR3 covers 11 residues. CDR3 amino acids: CASTLHDEQFF. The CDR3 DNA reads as TGTGCCAGCACGCTTCATGATGAGCAGTTCTTC.

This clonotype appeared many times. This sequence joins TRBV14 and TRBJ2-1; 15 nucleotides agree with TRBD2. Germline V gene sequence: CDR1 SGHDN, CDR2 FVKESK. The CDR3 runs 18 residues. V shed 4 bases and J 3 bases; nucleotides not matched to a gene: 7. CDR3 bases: TGTGCCAGCAGCCCCAGGACTAGCGGGGGGGCAGTCTACAATGAGCAGTTCTTC. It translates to CASSPRTSGGAVYNEQFF.

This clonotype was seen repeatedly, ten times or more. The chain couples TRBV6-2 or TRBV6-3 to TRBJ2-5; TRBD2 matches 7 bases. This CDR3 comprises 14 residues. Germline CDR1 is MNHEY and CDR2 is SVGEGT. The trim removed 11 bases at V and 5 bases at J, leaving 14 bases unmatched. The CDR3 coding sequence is TGTGCCGCAAGCGGGGCGGGGACCCGGGAGACCCAGTACTTC. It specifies CAASGAGTRETQYF.

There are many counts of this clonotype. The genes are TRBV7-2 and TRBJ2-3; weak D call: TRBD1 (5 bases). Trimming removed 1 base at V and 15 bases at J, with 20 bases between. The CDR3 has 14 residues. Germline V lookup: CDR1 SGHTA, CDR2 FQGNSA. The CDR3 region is CASSLDHGQGIVYF. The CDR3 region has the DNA TGTGCCAGCAGCTTAGATCACGGGCAGGGAATTGTTTATTTT.

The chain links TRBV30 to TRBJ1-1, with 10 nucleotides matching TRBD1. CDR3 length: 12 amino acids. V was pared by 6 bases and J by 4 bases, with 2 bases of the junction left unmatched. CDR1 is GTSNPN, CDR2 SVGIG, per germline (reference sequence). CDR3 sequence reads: CACWDRGTEAFF. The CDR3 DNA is TGTGCCTGTTGGGACAGGGGCACTGAAGCTTTCTTT.

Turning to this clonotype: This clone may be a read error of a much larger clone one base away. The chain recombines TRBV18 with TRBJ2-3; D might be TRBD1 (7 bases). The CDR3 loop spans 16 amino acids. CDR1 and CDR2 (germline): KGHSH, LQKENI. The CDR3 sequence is CVSSPAQGGVADTQYF. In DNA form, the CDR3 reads TGTGTCAGCTCACCAGCTCAGGGGGGCGTGGCAGATACGCAGTATTTT.

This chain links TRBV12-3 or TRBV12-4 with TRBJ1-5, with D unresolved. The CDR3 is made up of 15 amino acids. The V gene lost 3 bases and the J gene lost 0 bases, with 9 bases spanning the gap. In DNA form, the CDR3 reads TGTGCCAGCAGTTTCGGATCTAATAGCAATCAGCCCCAGCATTTT. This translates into CASSFGSNSNQPQHF.

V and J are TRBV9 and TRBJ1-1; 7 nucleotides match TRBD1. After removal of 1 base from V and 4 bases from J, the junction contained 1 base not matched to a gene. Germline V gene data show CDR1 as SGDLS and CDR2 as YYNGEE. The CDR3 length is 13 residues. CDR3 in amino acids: CASSVSGGTEAFF. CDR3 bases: TGTGCCAGCAGCGTATCAGGGGGCACTGAAGCTTTCTTT. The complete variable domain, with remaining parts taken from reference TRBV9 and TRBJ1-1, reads DSGVTQTPKHLITATGQRVTLRCSPRSGDLSVYWYQQSLDQGLQFLIQYYNGEERAKGNILERFSAQQFPDLHSELNLSSLELGDSALYFCASSVSGGTEAFFGQGTRLTVV.

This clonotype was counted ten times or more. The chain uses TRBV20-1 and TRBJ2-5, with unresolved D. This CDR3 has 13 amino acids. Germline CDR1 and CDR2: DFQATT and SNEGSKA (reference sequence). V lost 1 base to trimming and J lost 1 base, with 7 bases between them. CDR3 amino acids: CSARGIIQETQYF. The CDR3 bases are TGCAGTGCTAGAGGGATCATCCAAGAGACCCAGTACTTC.

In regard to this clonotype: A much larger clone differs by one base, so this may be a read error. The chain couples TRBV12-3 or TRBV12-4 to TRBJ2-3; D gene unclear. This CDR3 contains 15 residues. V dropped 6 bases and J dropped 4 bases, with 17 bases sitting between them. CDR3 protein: CASRRHTLSSDTQYF. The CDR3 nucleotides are TGTGCCAGCAGGCGGCACACCCTCAGCTCAGATACGCAGTATTTT.